This entry concerns a single TCR beta chain. The data are from a study of T cell changes during pregnancy in multiple sclerosis. TCRdb keeps only in-frame clones here, not all; method: immunoSEQ multiplex PCR. The sample has 80,000 to 95,000 clones, just over 90% seen once. The CDR3 has 14 residues. The germline V gene has CDR1 MDHEN and CDR2 SYDVKM. V gave up 1 base and J gave up 4 bases, with 10 bases separating them. The sequenced sample was peripheral blood, obtained in the third trimester of pregnancy. The TCR sequence derives from a female donor in good health, enrolled as a control in a pregnancy study. The chain has TRBV28 and TRBJ1-1, with a weak D call TRBD1 (5 bases). The CDR3 protein is CASSLSGLGTEAFF. CDR3 DNA: TGTGCCAGCAGTTTATCAGGGTTGGGCACTGAAGCTTTCTTT.